These 32 T cell receptor beta chains share one sample of origin, sequenced in a study of shared T cell receptors in the human thymus. Using immunoSEQ multiplex PCR, the repertoire was profiled, and TCRdb retains in-frame clones only, with some absent. The table has hundreds of thousands of clones, around 87% seen once. Another study also made use of these data, one on human thymus T cells.

Sequencing was performed on thymocytes. Every receptor here comes from a boy younger than two with a congenital heart defect.

V gene TRBV5-1 combines with J gene TRBJ2-1; 10 bases align to TRBD2. This CDR3 is 16 amino acids long. The germline CDR1 and CDR2 sequences are SGHRS and YFSETQ. The V segment lost 7 bases and the J segment 5 bases; nucleotides outside the gene matches: 12. This CDR3 reads CASHPPSGGPDNEQFF. CDR3 DNA: TGCGCCAGCCATCCTCCTAGCGGGGGCCCTGACAATGAGCAGTTCTTC.

The chain employs TRBV4-1 and TRBJ2-7; maybe TRBD2 (6 bases). The CDR3 loop spans 17 amino acids. V lost 4 bases and J lost 0, with 19 bases in between. CDR1 is MGHRA and CDR2 is YSYEKL in the germline V gene. The chain's CDR3 is CASSPAGGLPISYEQYF. As DNA, the CDR3 is TGCGCCAGCAGCCCCGCCGGAGGGCTACCAATCTCCTACGAGCAGTACTTC.

The J gene is TRBJ1-3, the V gene TRBV14; D unclear. There are 17 residues in the CDR3. Trimming took 0 bases from V and 0 from J, leaving 12 bases between them. Germline V gene lookup returns CDR1 SGHDN and CDR2 FVKESK. The CDR3 loop reads CASSQERKVRSGNTIYF. The CDR3 DNA sequence: TGTGCCAGCAGCCAAGAGAGGAAGGTTCGCTCTGGAAACACCATATATTTT.

The chain recombines TRBV10-1 with TRBJ1-2; 7 bases align to TRBD1. This CDR3 region has 16 residues. V shed 7 bases, J shed 1 base, and the junction held 12 bases outside the gene matches. Germline-derived CDR1 and CDR2 are WNHNN and SYGVQD (reference sequence). This CDR3 is CASNRARDSFNYGYTF. The CDR3 DNA is TGCGCCAGCAACCGGGCTAGGGACAGCTTTAACTATGGCTACACCTTC.

This chain connects TRBV10-3 to TRBJ2-7; D unclear. Germline CDR1 and CDR2: ENHRY and SYGVKD. V gave up 3 bases and J gave up 5 bases, with 8 bases separating them. The CDR3 has 12 amino acids. The DNA of the CDR3 is TGTGCCATCAGTGAATTGTCGGACGAGCAGTACTTC. This codes for CAISELSDEQYF.

This chain connects TRBV28 to TRBJ2-3; D uncertain. V was trimmed by 4 bases and J by 4 bases, leaving 6 bases between them. The CDR3 consists of 12 residues. From germline, CDR1 is MDHEN and CDR2 SYDVKM. Here the CDR3 reads CASSSHSDTQYF. CDR3 bases: TGTGCCAGCAGTTCCCACTCAGATACGCAGTATTTT.

The sample holds a few counts of this clone. The rearrangement links TRBV5-6 to TRBJ1-2; 9 bases align to TRBD1. The germline gives CDR1 SGHDT, CDR2 YYEEEE. Trimming removed 4 bases from V and 8 bases from J; junction bases left unmatched: 9. The CDR3 extends over 14 amino acids. CDR3 amino acids: CASSLRDRVRGYTF. CDR3 sequence (DNA): TGTGCCAGCAGCCTCCGGGACAGGGTGCGAGGCTACACCTTC.

This chain uses TRBV27 with TRBJ2-7, with TRBD2 identical over 7 bases. The CDR3 has 20 residues. Germline lookup yields CDR1 MNHEY and CDR2 SMNVEV (reference sequence). V dropped 7 bases and J dropped 2; count of bases not matched to a gene: 26. The CDR3 is CASNFNGIKRDPRGPYEQYF. In nucleotides, the CDR3 is TGTGCCAGCAACTTTAACGGCATAAAGCGGGACCCCCGAGGCCCCTACGAGCAGTACTTC.

The chain employs TRBV19 and TRBJ1-4, with D unclear. CDR1 is LNHDA, CDR2 SQIVND, per germline (reference sequence). The CDR3 is 15 amino acids. With 10 bases removed from V and 4 bases from J, the gap between germline ends came to 19 bases. In nucleotides, the CDR3 is TGTGCCACCCAGGTCGGGGAAGGCCTTAATGAAAAACTGTTTTTT. Protein: CATQVGEGLNEKLFF.

This clone appeared a few times. The chain joins TRBV6-5 to TRBJ2-2; 9 bases agree with TRBD1. Looked up from germline, CDR1 is MNHEY and CDR2 is SVGAGI. V gave up 8 bases and J gave up 5 bases; unmatched junction bases: 3. The CDR3 runs 13 residues. The CDR3 spells CASGTGWTGELFF. As DNA, the CDR3 is TGTGCCAGCGGGACAGGGTGGACCGGGGAGCTGTTTTTT.

The chain is built from TRBV14 and TRBJ2-3; 7 bases fit TRBD2. This CDR3 contains 17 residues. The junction had 14 bases not matched to a gene; V was cut back by 2 bases and J by 6 bases. In germline, CDR1 is SGHDN, CDR2 FVKESK. CDR3 bases: TGTGCCAGCAGCCAAATCCGGACTAGAAATACGCTGGATACGCAGTATTTT. It encodes CASSQIRTRNTLDTQYF.

This chain uses TRBV7-2 with TRBJ2-2, with a weak D call TRBD1 (5 bases). There are 15 residues in the CDR3. Germline V lookup: CDR1 SGHTA, CDR2 FQGNSA. This CDR3 is CVFRVAIQNTGELFF. The CDR3 nucleotides read TGTGTCTTCAGGGTCGCGATCCAGAACACCGGGGAGCTGTTTTTT.

J is TRBJ2-2 and V is TRBV15, with 8 bases aligning to TRBD2. CDR1 is LNHNV, CDR2 YYDKDF, per germline (reference sequence). The CDR3 has 18 amino acids. V lost 1 base and J lost 6; bases outside the gene matches: 13. CDR3 sequence reads: CATSRGGSGDTPPGELFF. The DNA of the CDR3 is TGTGCCACCAGCAGAGGGGGTAGCGGGGACACCCCACCCGGGGAGCTGTTTTTT.

This rearrangement joins TRBV20-1 to TRBJ2-5; D unresolved. This CDR3 has 11 amino acids. In germline, CDR1 is DFQATT, CDR2 SNEGSKA (reference sequence). Deletions cut 4 bases from V and 5 bases from J, with 8 bases between. CDR3 loop: CSAKSSETQYF. Here the CDR3 DNA reads TGCAGTGCTAAGAGTTCGGAGACCCAGTACTTC.

The chain has TRBV14 and TRBJ1-6; no definite D call. The CDR3 has 13 residues. Germline V CDR1 and CDR2: SGHDN, FVKESK. The ends were cut back, 0 bases at V and 7 bases at J, with 4 bases in the middle. The CDR3 region is CASSQDGNSPLHF. CDR3 nucleotide sequence: TGTGCCAGCAGCCAAGATGGCAATTCACCCCTCCACTTT.

The chain combines TRBV14 with TRBJ2-7; 7 bases line up with TRBD2. CDR1 and CDR2 from the germline V gene are SGHDN and FVKESK. V shed 1 base and J 2 bases; nucleotides not matched to a gene: 8. The CDR3 length is 16 residues. The CDR3 sequence: CASSQGWSSGTYEQYF. CDR3 DNA: TGTGCCAGCAGCCAAGGATGGTCTAGCGGCACCTACGAGCAGTACTTC.

The chain employs TRBV25-1 and TRBJ1-2; 7 nucleotides agree with TRBD1. The CDR3 length is 11 residues. The V gene end was trimmed by 11 bases and the J gene end by 6 bases; junction bases not matched to a gene: 6. The germline CDR1 and CDR2 sequences are MGHDK and SYGVNS. The CDR3 loop reads CAPQGGDGYTF. CDR3 sequence (DNA): TGTGCCCCTCAGGGGGGTGATGGCTACACCTTC.

The chain combines TRBV21-1 with TRBJ2-7; the table gives TRBD1 as D, unverified against the DNA. TRBV21-1 is an annotated pseudogene. The CDR3 extends over 15 amino acids. The chain's CDR3 is CASSKPRTGWNEQYF. CDR3 nucleotides: TGTGCCAGCAGCAAACCCAGGACAGGGTGGAACGAGCAGTACTTC.

The chain uses TRBV9 and TRBJ2-6, with D tentatively TRBD2 (5 bases). This CDR3 has 17 amino acids. Per the germline V gene, CDR1 is SGDLS and CDR2 is YYNGEE. Trimming shortened V by 1 base and J by 4 bases, and 15 bases separated the two germline ends. DNA of the CDR3: TGTGCCAGCAGCGTATCGAAAGAGGGTTTAGGGGCCAACGTCCTGACTTTC. It codes for CASSVSKEGLGANVLTF. Using reference TRBV9 and TRBJ2-6 for the parts outside the CDR3, the full variable domain is DSGVTQTPKHLITATGQRVTLRCSPRSGDLSVYWYQQSLDQGLQFLIQYYNGEERAKGNILERFSAQQFPDLHSELNLSSLELGDSALYFCASSVSKEGLGANVLTFGAGSRLTVL.

The chain couples TRBV5-8 to TRBJ2-7; D ambiguous. The V gene lost 5 bases and the J gene lost 5 bases, with 17 bases spanning the gap. This CDR3 is built from 14 residues. CDR1 SGHTS and CDR2 YDEGEE come from the germline V gene. The CDR3 is CASSQLIGPHEQYF. In DNA, the CDR3 is TGTGCCAGCAGTCAACTGATTGGTCCCCACGAGCAGTACTTC.

This sequence joins TRBV19 and TRBJ1-1, with 9 nucleotides matching TRBD1. Germline lookup yields CDR1 LNHDA and CDR2 SQIVND (reference sequence). V trimming: 1 base; J trimming: 5 bases; junction bases outside the gene matches: 5. The length of the CDR3 is 15 residues. The chain's CDR3 is CASSIAPDRGTEAFF. The CDR3 nucleotides read TGTGCCAGTAGTATAGCCCCAGACAGGGGGACTGAAGCTTTCTTT. The full variable domain, in which reference TRBV19 and TRBJ1-1 provide the parts outside the CDR3, is DGGITQSPKYLFRKEGQNVTLSCEQNLNHDAMYWYRQDPGQGLRLIYYSQIVNDFQKGDIAEGYSVSREKKESFPLTVTSAQKNPTAFYLCASSIAPDRGTEAFFGQGTRLTVV.

This clone was detected only a few times. The chain combines TRBV30 with TRBJ1-2, with D possibly matching TRBD1 (5 bases). CDR1 and CDR2 from the germline V gene are GTSNPN and SVGIG (reference sequence). The CDR3 has 15 amino acids. Trimming removed 0 bases at V and 2 bases at J, with 13 bases between. CDR3 DNA sequence: TGTGCCTGGAGTGTACGTGGACACAAAAACTATGGCTACACCTTC. Protein: CAWSVRGHKNYGYTF.

The genes are TRBV28 and TRBJ1-2; no definite D call. V lost 7 bases and J lost 1, with 7 bases in between. Germline CDR1 reads MDHEN; CDR2 reads SYDVKM. The CDR3 is made up of 12 amino acids. CDR3 sequence (DNA): TGTGCCAGCATTGGGCATAACTATGGCTACACCTTC. Translated, it gives CASIGHNYGYTF.

This chain joins TRBV4-1 and TRBJ2-3, with D maybe TRBD1 (6 bases). CDR3 length: 18 amino acids. In germline, CDR1 is MGHRA, CDR2 YSYEKL. The V gene lost 4 bases and the J gene lost 13 bases, with 33 bases spanning the gap. The CDR3 DNA reads TGCGCCAGCAGCCCAGGGGTCGTAGCGCCCAATATACACAGATACGAGTATTTT. Translating it yields CASSPGVVAPNIHRYEYF.

This chain links TRBV5-6 with TRBJ2-1; D ambiguous. CDR1 SGHDT and CDR2 YYEEEE come from the germline V gene. The V gene lost 4 bases and the J gene lost 0 bases, with 14 bases spanning the gap. This CDR3 is built from 16 residues. The CDR3 protein is CASSHRVKSSYNEQFF. The DNA for the CDR3 is TGTGCCAGCAGCCATCGAGTAAAGTCCTCCTACAATGAGCAGTTCTTC.

This clone was seen once. The chain joins TRBV10-1 to TRBJ2-4, with D possibly matching TRBD2 (6 bases). Looked up from germline, CDR1 is WNHNN and CDR2 is SYGVQD (reference sequence). The CDR3 is made up of 18 amino acids. V was trimmed by 2 bases and J by 16 bases, leaving 33 bases between them. The CDR3 DNA follows: TGCGCCAGCAGTGAGGGAGGGGCGCCCATGGACTCGCGGCATGTAATTTACTTC. Its translation is CASSEGGAPMDSRHVIYF.

The chain carries TRBV28 and TRBJ2-1; 8 bases match TRBD1. The junction had 7 bases not matched to a gene; V was cut back by 5 bases and J by 7 bases. The length of the CDR3 is 14 residues. Germline V gene data show CDR1 as MDHEN and CDR2 as SYDVKM. The CDR3 DNA reads as TGTGCCAGCAGTAGCCAGGGGGCGCGTAATGAGCAGTTCTTC. Translated, it gives CASSSQGARNEQFF.

The count of this clone is one. In nucleotides, the CDR3 is TGTGCCATCACCTCAGGGAAGTTGGAGGGTCGAACTGAAGCTTTCTTT. The encoded protein is CAITSGKLEGRTEAFF. This chain connects TRBV10-3 to TRBJ1-1, with D maybe TRBD1 (5 bases). V gave up 7 bases and J gave up 5 bases, with 23 bases separating them. This CDR3 contains 16 residues. The germline gives CDR1 ENHRY, CDR2 SYGVKD.

This clone was counted once. The chain combines TRBV2 with TRBJ2-2; D not certain. Trimming took 2 bases from V and 2 from J, leaving 6 bases between them. The CDR3 contains 14 residues. CDR1 is SNHLY and CDR2 is FYNNEI in the germline V gene. The CDR3 DNA sequence: TGTGCCAGCAGTGAAAGACAAAACACCGGGGAGCTGTTTTTT. Translating it yields CASSERQNTGELFF. Looking up the rest from reference TRBV2 and TRBJ2-2 gives the full variable domain: EPEVTQTPSHQVTQMGQEVILRCVPISNHLYFYWYRQILGQKVEFLVSFYNNEISEKSEIFDDQFSVERPDGSNFTLKIRSTKLEDSAMYFCASSERQNTGELFFGEGSRLTVL.

The chain has TRBV28 and TRBJ1-5; TRBD1 agrees at 10 bases. Germline V gene lookup returns CDR1 MDHEN and CDR2 SYDVKM. The CDR3 sequence is 19 residues long. The V segment lost 4 bases and the J segment 2 bases; nucleotides outside the gene matches: 14. DNA of the CDR3: TGTGCCAGCAGTTCACCGGGACAGGGGAAAAGATGGGGCAATCAGCCCCAGCATTTT. It translates to CASSSPGQGKRWGNQPQHF.

The chain uses TRBV7-8 and TRBJ2-7; the D gene is possibly TRBD2 (6 bases). The V end lost 5 bases, the J end lost 3 bases, and 17 bases lay between the germline ends. CDR1 and CDR2 (germline): SGHVS, FQNEAQ. The CDR3 sequence is 15 residues long. The CDR3 coding sequence is TGTGCCAGCAGCCGCAAACTAGCATACCACTACGAGCAGTACTTC. The encoded protein is CASSRKLAYHYEQYF.

Points on this clone: Other DNA sequences in this sample translate to the same CDR3. This rearrangement joins TRBV5-1 to TRBJ2-7; TRBD1 agrees at 8 bases. The CDR3 loop spans 13 amino acids. V was pared by 4 bases and J by 2 bases, with 2 bases of the junction left unmatched. In germline, CDR1 is SGHRS, CDR2 YFSETQ. CDR3 in amino acids: CASSLDRAYEQYF. The DNA of the CDR3 is TGCGCCAGCAGCCTGGACAGGGCCTACGAGCAGTACTTC.